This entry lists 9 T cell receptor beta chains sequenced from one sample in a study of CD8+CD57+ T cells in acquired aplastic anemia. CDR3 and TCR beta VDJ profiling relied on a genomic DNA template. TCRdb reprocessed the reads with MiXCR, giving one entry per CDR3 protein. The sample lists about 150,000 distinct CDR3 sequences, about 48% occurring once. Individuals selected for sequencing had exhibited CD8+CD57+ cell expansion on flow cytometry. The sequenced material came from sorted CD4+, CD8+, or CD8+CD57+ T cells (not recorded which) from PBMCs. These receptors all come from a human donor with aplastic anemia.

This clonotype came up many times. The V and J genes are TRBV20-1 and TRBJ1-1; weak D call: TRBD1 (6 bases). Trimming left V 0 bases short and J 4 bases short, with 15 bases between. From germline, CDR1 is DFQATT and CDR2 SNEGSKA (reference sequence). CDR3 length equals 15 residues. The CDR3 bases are TGCAGTGCTAGAGATCAGGGGAGATCTAGCACTGAAGCTTTCTTT. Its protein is CSARDQGRSSTEAFF.

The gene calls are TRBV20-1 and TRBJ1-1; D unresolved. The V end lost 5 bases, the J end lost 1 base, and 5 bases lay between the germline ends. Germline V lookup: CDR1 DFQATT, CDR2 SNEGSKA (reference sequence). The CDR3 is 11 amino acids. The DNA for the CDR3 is TGCAGTGCTCAGGAGAACACTGAAGCTTTCTTT. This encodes CSAQENTEAFF.

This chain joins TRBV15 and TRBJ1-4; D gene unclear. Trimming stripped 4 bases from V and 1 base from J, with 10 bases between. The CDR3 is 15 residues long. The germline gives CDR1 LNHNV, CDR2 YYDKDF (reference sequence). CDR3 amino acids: CATSKPSLTNEKLFF. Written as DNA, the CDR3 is TGTGCCACCAGCAAACCCAGCTTAACTAATGAAAAACTGTTTTTT.

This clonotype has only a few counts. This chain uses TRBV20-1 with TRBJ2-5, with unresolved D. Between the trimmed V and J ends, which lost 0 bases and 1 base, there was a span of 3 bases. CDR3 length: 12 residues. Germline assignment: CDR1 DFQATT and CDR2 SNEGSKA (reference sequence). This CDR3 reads CSARDPQETQYF. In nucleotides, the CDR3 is TGCAGTGCTAGAGATCCCCAAGAGACCCAGTACTTC.

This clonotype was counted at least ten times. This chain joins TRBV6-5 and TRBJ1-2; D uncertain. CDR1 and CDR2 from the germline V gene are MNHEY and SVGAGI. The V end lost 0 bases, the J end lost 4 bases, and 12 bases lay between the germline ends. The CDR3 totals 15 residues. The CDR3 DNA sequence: TGTGCCAGCAGTTACTCGATGCAGTCTCGCTATGGCTACACCTTC. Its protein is CASSYSMQSRYGYTF.

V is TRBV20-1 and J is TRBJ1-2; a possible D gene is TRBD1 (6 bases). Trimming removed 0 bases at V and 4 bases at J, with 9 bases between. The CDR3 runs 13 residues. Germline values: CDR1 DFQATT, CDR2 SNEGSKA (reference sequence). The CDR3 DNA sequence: TGCAGTGCTAGAGAGAGGACAGTCTATGGCTACACCTTC. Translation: CSARERTVYGYTF.

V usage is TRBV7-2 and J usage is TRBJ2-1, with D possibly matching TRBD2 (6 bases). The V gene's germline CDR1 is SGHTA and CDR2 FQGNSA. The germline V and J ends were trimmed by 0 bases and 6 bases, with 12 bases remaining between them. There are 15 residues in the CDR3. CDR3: CASSLARGTTNEQFF. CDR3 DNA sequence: TGTGCCAGCAGCTTAGCGCGCGGGACGACCAATGAGCAGTTCTTC.

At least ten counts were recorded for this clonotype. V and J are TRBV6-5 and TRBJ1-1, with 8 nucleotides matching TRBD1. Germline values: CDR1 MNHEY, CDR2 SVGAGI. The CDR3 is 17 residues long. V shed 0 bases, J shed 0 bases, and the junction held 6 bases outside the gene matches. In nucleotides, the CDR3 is TGTGCCAGCAGTTACTCGAGGACAGGGAAGGTGAACACTGAAGCTTTCTTT. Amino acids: CASSYSRTGKVNTEAFF.

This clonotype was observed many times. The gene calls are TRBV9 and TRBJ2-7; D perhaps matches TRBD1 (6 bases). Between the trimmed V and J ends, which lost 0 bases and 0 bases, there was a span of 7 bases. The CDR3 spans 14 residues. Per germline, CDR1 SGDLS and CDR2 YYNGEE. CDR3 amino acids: CASSVADSSYEQYF. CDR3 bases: TGTGCCAGCAGCGTAGCGGACAGCTCCTACGAGCAGTACTTC.